Listed below are T cell receptor beta chains from one sample, sequenced in a study of T-cell memory formation after mild COVID-19. TCRdb processed the 5' RACE reads anew with MiXCR; each CDR3 protein has one entry. The sample records 500,000 to 650,000 distinct CDR3 sequences, approximately 21% being singletons. Sequences were obtained from PBMCs or a T cell subset sorted from them (not recorded which). All receptors derive from an adult woman who had mild COVID-19 (a few samples of this study predate the infection). Cell type and time point are not known. The CDR3 runs from the conserved cysteine through the conserved F or W. Fields, in order: V gene, J gene, clone size, D gene, CDR3 DNA, CDR3 protein. D genes are given only for firm matches. Expanded clones get a size class; other rows say once, few or many, or leave the size out.

>TRBV18|TRBJ2-5|-|TRBD1
TGTGCCAGCTCACGCGGGACAGGAACCTTCCAAGAGACCCAGTACTTC
CASSRGTGTFQETQYF
>TRBV6-5|TRBJ1-1|few|-
TGTGCCAGCAGGGAAACAGGGTACACTGAAGCTTTCTTT
CASRETGYTEAFF
>TRBV20-1|TRBJ2-7|few|TRBD2
TGCAGTGCCGCCAACTGGGCTAGCGGGAGGGCGAACGAGCAGTACTTC
CSAANWASGRANEQYF
>TRBV29-1|TRBJ1-4|few|-
TGCAGCGTTGAAGATGGGATTTTT
CSVEDGIF
>TRBV7-3|TRBJ1-2|once|-
TGTGCCAGCAGCCCCAACCCCTCAGAGGGCTACACCTTC
CASSPNPSEGYTF
>TRBV7-9|TRBJ1-2|-|-
TGTGCCAGCAGCCCTGGACGAGGCGGGCGGGATGGCTACACCTTC
CASSPGRGGRDGYTF
>TRBV3-1|TRBJ2-7|-|-
TGTGCCAGCAGCCAAGCCCTGGGGAGGGAGCAGTACTTC
CASSQALGREQYF
>TRBV4-1|TRBJ1-1|-|TRBD1
TGCGCCAGCAGCCAAGGGGCGGGACAGGGTAACACTGAAGCTTTCTTT
CASSQGAGQGNTEAFF
>TRBV6-2/TRBV6-3|TRBJ2-7|-|-
TGTGCCAGCAGTTACTCTTGGTACGAGCAGTACTTC
CASSYSWYEQYF
>TRBV2|TRBJ2-7|many|TRBD1
TGTGCCAGCAGAGAACAGGGGGGCCCCTACGAGCAGTACTTC
CASREQGGPYEQYF
>TRBV3-1|TRBJ2-5|few|TRBD2
TGTGCCAGCAGCCAAGTGCGGACTAGCGGTCAAGAGACCCAGTACTTC
CASSQVRTSGQETQYF
>TRBV25-1|TRBJ2-6|-|TRBD2
TGTGCCAGCGGAAGTAGCGGGGGGCCCCACTCTGGGGCCAACGTCCTGACTTTC
CASGSSGGPHSGANVLTF
>TRBV2|TRBJ2-3|-|-
TGTGCCAGCAGTGAAAGGTCAACATCCCCCACAGATACGCAGTATTTT
CASSERSTSPTDTQYF
>TRBV29-1|TRBJ1-1|-|TRBD1
TGCAGCGTTGCCCGGACAGGGGGGTTGAACACTGAAGCTTTCTTT
CSVARTGGLNTEAFF
>TRBV6-5|TRBJ2-1|few|TRBD1
TGTGCCAGCAGTTTTGGACAGGCCCAGTTCTTC
CASSFGQAQFF
>TRBV5-1|TRBJ1-4|-|-
TGCGCCAGCAGCCCGGGGAATAGACTGAGTAATGAAAAACTGTTTTTT
CASSPGNRLSNEKLFF
>TRBV7-6|TRBJ2-3|-|TRBD1
TGTGCCAGCAGCTCCCACCGGGACAGGTCGGGAGATACGCAGTATTTT
CASSSHRDRSGDTQYF
>TRBV3-1|TRBJ2-7|-|-
TGTGCCAGCGGCGCCCCAGGGGAGGGCCGATCCTACGAGCAGTACTTC
CASGAPGEGRSYEQYF
>TRBV29-1|TRBJ2-7|few|TRBD1
TGCAGCGTCGGACAGGGAACCTACTACGAGCAGTACTTC
CSVGQGTYYEQYF
>TRBV20-1|TRBJ1-4|-|-
TGCAGTGCGTACAGGAGCTCTGGTGCAACTAATGAAAAACTGTTTTTT
CSAYRSSGATNEKLFF
>TRBV7-2|TRBJ2-7|-|TRBD1
TGTGCCAGCGGCTTAGCAGGGGGCGGTTACGAGCAGTACTTC
CASGLAGGGYEQYF
>TRBV6-2/TRBV6-3|TRBJ1-2|-|-
TGTGCCAGCAGTTACTCTGCAGGGACTGGATATGGCTACACCTTC
CASSYSAGTGYGYTF
>TRBV5-7|TRBJ2-3|-|-
TGTGCCAGCAGCTTGAGCAGCGCCCCGGTGGGGACAGATACGCAGTATTTT
CASSLSSAPVGTDTQYF
>TRBV5-1|TRBJ2-3|-|-
TGCGCCAGCAGCTTGGTAGGGACCGAGGGTGATACGCAGTATTTT
CASSLVGTEGDTQYF
>TRBV13|TRBJ2-3|few|TRBD1
TGTGCCAGCAGCAGGACAGGGGTCGTCGCAGATACGCAGTATTTT
CASSRTGVVADTQYF
>TRBV4-1|TRBJ2-2|-|TRBD1
TGCGCCAGCAGCCAAGATGGTAGGCTGGGACAGGGTTCCGGGGAGCTGTTTTTT
CASSQDGRLGQGSGELFF
>TRBV5-1|TRBJ2-3|few|TRBD2
TGCGCCAGCAGCCCTACCGGGACTAGCGGGCCTTACACAGATACGCAGTATTTT
CASSPTGTSGPYTDTQYF
>TRBV12-3/TRBV12-4|TRBJ2-5|-|TRBD1
TGTGCCAGCAGTTCCCAAGCGTCGGGACAGAGGCAAGAGACCCAGTACTTC
CASSSQASGQRQETQYF
>TRBV5-1|TRBJ1-2|few|TRBD1
TGCGCCAGCAGCTCTCGGACAGGGTGGGACTACACCTTC
CASSSRTGWDYTF
>TRBV6-1|TRBJ2-1|-|-
TGTGCCAGCAAGGCGGGGCTCTACAATGAGCAGTTCTTC
CASKAGLYNEQFF
>TRBV9|TRBJ1-4|-|TRBD1
TGTGCCAGCAGCGTAGATGCGGGACAGGGGGCGCATGGTAATGAAAAACTGTTTTTT
CASSVDAGQGAHGNEKLFF
>TRBV12-3/TRBV12-4|TRBJ1-1|-|TRBD1
TGTGCCAGCAGGTACTGGGACAGGGGGTTTTTCTTT
CASRYWDRGFFF
>TRBV20-1|TRBJ1-5|few|TRBD1
TGCAGTGCTAGAGGACAGGGATATAGCAATCAGCCCCAGCATTTT
CSARGQGYSNQPQHF
>TRBV7-2|TRBJ2-1|many|-
TGTGCCAGCAGCCCAGCCCCCCAGGAGAACAATGAGCAGTTCTTC
CASSPAPQENNEQFF
>TRBV29-1|TRBJ2-7|few|TRBD1
TGCAGCGTTGAAGGCACCGGGACAGGGGATAGCTCCTACGAGCAGTACTTC
CSVEGTGTGDSSYEQYF
>TRBV10-3|TRBJ2-3|-|-
TGTGCCATCAGTGAGTCGGCAAGCGGCACAGATACGCAGTATTTT
CAISESASGTDTQYF
>TRBV15|TRBJ2-3|few|-
TGTGCCACCAGCAGAGCATGGGGCGTCTCAGATACGCAGTATTTT
CATSRAWGVSDTQYF
>TRBV18|TRBJ2-7|-|TRBD1
TGTGCCAGCTCACCAAGGACAGGGACTCCGCAGTTCTACGAGCAGTACTTC
CASSPRTGTPQFYEQYF
>TRBV20-1|TRBJ1-2|-|-
TGCAGTGCTAGAGTCCGGGGCTATGGCTACACCTTC
CSARVRGYGYTF
>TRBV6-6|TRBJ2-7|-|-
TGTGCCAGCAGTTACCGTAAGCCCCCTTACGAGCAGTACTTC
CASSYRKPPYEQYF
>TRBV2|TRBJ2-5|-|-
TGTGCCAGCAGTGATAGGGGTATATCACAAGAGACCCAGTACTTC
CASSDRGISQETQYF
>TRBV14|TRBJ2-7|few|-
TGTGCCAGCAGCCCCACAGTGGACTACGAGCAGTACTTC
CASSPTVDYEQYF
>TRBV18|TRBJ1-1|-|-
TGTGCCAGCTCAACTACAGATCCCAACACTGAAGCTTTCTTT
CASSTTDPNTEAFF
>TRBV18|TRBJ2-3|-|TRBD2
TGTGCCAGCTCACCGTTAATCCTAGCGGAGCGCACAGATACGCAGTATTTT
CASSPLILAERTDTQYF
>TRBV12-3/TRBV12-4|TRBJ2-2|-|TRBD2
TGTGCCAGCAGTTTCGGTAGCGGGGGGGCGAGCGGGGAGCTGTTTTTT
CASSFGSGGASGELFF
>TRBV2|TRBJ2-1|few|-
TGTGCCAGCAGGAACACGGGAAAGAGGGCACACAATGAGCAGTTCTTC
CASRNTGKRAHNEQFF
>TRBV4-3|TRBJ1-1|-|-
TGCGCCAGCAGCCAAGACCAAGCAGGGTGGACTGAAGCTTTCTTT
CASSQDQAGWTEAFF
>TRBV12-3/TRBV12-4|TRBJ2-1|-|TRBD1
TGTGCCAGCAGTCCTACCCGGGACAGGGTCCATGAGCAGTTCTTC
CASSPTRDRVHEQFF
>TRBV5-1|TRBJ2-5|many|TRBD2
TGCGCCAGCAGCTTGGATGGGACTAGGGTTCAAGAGACCCAGTACTTC
CASSLDGTRVQETQYF
>TRBV7-2|TRBJ2-7|-|TRBD1
TGTGCCAGCAGCACCTGGACAGGGGCGGACTACGAGCAGTACTTC
CASSTWTGADYEQYF